This T cell receptor beta chain was sequenced in a study of cytomegalovirus exposure and HLA in healthy donors. The CDR3 runs 17 residues. Germline CDR1 LNHDA, CDR2 SQIVND (reference sequence). Trimming took 0 bases from V and 0 from J, leaving 12 bases between them. Of note for this clone: The antigen is unknown.

The PCR had 60 Vbeta and 13 Jbeta primers. The table came from immunoSEQ multiplex PCR; TCRdb's copy has only in-frame clones and leaves some out. This table has hundreds of thousands of clones, less than 85% appearing once. The study's findings and limits: Associated with cytomegalovirus, according to the listing, were 150 to 200 TCR beta chains. The authors later linked a missense DCLRE1C variant to TCR beta V- and J-gene trimming. TCR sequences were mostly rare, though some public TCRs occurred in many donors. Accurate HLA-A and HLA-B prediction from TCR beta sequences was reported for most subjects.

The material sequenced was PBMCs. This TCR was sampled from a man between 18 and 35 years old in good health and CMV-seronegative. V is TRBV19 and J is TRBJ1-5; D ambiguous. CDR3 bases: TGTGCCAGTAGTATAGACTGGACGGGATATAGCAATCAGCCCCAGCATTTT. It translates to CASSIDWTGYSNQPQHF.